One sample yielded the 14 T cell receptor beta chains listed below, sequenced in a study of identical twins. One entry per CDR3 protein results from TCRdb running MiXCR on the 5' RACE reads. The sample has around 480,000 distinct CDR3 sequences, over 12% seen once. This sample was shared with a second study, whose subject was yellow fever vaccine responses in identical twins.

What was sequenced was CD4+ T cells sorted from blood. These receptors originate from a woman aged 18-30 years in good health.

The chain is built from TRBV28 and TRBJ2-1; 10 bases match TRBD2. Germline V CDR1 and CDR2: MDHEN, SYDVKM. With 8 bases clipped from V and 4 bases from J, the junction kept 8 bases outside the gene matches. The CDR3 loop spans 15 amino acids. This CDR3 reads CASSSGSPLYNEQFF. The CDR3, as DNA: TGTGCCAGCTCTAGCGGGAGCCCCCTATACAATGAGCAGTTCTTC. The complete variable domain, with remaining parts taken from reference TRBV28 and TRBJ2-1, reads DVKVTQSSRYLVKRTGEKVFLECVQDMDHENMFWYRQDPGLGLRLIYFSYDVKMKEKGDIPEGYSVSREKKERFSLILESASTNQTSMYLCASSSGSPLYNEQFFGPGTRLTVL.

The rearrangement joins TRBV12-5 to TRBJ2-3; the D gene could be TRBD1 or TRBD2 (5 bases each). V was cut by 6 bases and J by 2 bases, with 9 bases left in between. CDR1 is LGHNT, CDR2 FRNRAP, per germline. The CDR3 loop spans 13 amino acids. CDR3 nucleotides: TGTGCTAGTGGCCGGGACCCCACAGATACGCAGTATTTT. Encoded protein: CASGRDPTDTQYF.

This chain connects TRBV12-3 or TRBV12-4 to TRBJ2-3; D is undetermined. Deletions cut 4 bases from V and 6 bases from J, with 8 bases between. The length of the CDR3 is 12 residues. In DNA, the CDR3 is TGTGCCAGCAGTTACTCCGTTGATACGCAGTATTTT. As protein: CASSYSVDTQYF.

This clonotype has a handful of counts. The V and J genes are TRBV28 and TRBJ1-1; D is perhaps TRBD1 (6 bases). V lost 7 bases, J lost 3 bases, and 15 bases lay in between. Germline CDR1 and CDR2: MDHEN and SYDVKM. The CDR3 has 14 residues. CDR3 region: CASTEQGGDTEAFF. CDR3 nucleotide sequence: TGTGCCAGCACTGAACAGGGAGGGGACACTGAAGCTTTCTTT.

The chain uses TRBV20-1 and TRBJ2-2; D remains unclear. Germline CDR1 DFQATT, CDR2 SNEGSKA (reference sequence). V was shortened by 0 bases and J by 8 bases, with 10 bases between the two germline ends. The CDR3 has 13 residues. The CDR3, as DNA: TGCAGTGCTAGAGATTACCCACTGGGGGAGCTGTTTTTT. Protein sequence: CSARDYPLGELFF.

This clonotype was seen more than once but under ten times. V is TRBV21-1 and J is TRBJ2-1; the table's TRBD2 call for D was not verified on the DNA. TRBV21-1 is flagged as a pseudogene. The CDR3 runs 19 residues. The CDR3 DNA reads TGTGCCAGCAGCAAAGGCCTAGCGGGGGAATGGAATTCGTTTAATGAGCAGTTCTTC. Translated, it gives CASSKGLAGEWNSFNEQFF.

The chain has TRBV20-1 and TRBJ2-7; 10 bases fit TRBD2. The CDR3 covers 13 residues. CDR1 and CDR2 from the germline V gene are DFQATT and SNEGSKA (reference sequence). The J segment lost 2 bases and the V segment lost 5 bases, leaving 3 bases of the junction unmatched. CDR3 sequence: CSAEAGGPYEQYF. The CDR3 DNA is TGCAGTGCTGAAGCGGGAGGGCCCTACGAGCAGTACTTC.

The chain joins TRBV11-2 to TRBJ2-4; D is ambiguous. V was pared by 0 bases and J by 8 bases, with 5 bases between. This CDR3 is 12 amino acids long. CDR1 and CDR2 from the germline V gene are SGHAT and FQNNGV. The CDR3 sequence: CASSLEGYIQYF. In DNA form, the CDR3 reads TGTGCCAGCAGCTTAGAGGGGTACATTCAGTACTTC.

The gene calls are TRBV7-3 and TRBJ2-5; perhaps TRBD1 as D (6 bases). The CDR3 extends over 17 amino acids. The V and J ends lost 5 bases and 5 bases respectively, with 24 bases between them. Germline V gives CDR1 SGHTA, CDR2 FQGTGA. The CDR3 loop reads CASSLLHTGFYGETQYF. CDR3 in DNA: TGTGCCAGCAGCCTTCTTCACACAGGGTTTTATGGCGAGACCCAGTACTTC.

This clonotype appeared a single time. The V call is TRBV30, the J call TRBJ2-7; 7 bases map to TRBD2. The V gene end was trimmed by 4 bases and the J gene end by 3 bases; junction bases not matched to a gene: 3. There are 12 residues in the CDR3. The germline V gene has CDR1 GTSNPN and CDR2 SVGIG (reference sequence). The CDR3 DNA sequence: TGTGCCTGGAATACGGGAGGCTACGAGCAGTACTTC. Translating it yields CAWNTGGYEQYF. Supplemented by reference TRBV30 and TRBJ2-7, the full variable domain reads SQTIHQWPATLVQPVGSPLSLECTVEGTSNPNLYWYRQAAGRGLQLLFYSVGIGQISSEVPQNLSASRPQDRQFILSSKKLLLSDSGFYLCAWNTGGYEQYFGPGTRLTVT.

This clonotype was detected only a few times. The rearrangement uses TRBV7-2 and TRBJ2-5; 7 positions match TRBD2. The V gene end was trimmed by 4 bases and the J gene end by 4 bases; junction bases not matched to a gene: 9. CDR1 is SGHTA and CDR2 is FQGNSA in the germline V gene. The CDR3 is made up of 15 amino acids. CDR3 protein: CASSYDRDYGETQYF. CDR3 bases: TGTGCCAGCAGCTACGACCGGGACTACGGAGAGACCCAGTACTTC.

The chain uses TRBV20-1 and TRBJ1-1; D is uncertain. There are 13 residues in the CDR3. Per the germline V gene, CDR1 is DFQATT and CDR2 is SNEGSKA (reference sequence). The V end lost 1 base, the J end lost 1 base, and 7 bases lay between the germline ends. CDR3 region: CSARVPKNTEAFF. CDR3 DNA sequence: TGCAGTGCTAGAGTACCCAAGAACACTGAAGCTTTCTTT.

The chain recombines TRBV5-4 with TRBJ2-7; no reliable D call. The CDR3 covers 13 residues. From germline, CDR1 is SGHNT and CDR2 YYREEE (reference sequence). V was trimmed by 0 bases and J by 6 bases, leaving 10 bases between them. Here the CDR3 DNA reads TGTGCCAGCAGCTTGGCCCATCACGGCGAGCAGTACTTC. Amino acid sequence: CASSLAHHGEQYF.

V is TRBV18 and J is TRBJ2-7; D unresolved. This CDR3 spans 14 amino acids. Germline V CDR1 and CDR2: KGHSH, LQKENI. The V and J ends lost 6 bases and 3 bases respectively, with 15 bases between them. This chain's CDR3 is CASSPQGVYYEQYF. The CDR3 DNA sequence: TGTGCCAGCTCCCCTCAAGGCGTTTACTACGAGCAGTACTTC.